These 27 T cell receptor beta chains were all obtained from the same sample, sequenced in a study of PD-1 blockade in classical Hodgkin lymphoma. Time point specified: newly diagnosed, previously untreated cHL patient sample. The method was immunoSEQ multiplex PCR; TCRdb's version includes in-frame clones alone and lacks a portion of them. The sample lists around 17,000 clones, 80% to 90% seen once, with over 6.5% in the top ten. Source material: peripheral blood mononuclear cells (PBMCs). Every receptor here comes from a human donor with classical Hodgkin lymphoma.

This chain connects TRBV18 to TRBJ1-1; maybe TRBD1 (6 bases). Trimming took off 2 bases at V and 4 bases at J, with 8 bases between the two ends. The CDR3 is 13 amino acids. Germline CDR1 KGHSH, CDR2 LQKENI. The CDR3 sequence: CASSPETGTEAFF. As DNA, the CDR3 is TGTGCCAGCTCACCAGAGACAGGCACTGAAGCTTTCTTT.

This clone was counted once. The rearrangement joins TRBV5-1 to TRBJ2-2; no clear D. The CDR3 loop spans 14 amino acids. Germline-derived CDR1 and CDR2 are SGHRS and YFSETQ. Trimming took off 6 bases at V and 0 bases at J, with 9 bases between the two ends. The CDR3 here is CASIGPSNTGELFF. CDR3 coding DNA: TGCGCCAGCATTGGACCATCGAACACCGGGGAGCTGTTTTTT.

The chain's CDR3 is CASSISGRALYEQYF. As DNA, the CDR3 is TGTGCCAGCAGTATAAGCGGGAGGGCCTTGTACGAGCAGTACTTC. The chain couples TRBV28 to TRBJ2-7; 10 bases match TRBD2. The CDR3 totals 15 residues. Germline V gene sequence: CDR1 MDHEN, CDR2 SYDVKM. The V segment lost 5 bases and the J segment 4 bases; nucleotides outside the gene matches: 8. Combining the CDR3 with reference TRBV28 and TRBJ2-7 gives the whole variable domain DVKVTQSSRYLVKRTGEKVFLECVQDMDHENMFWYRQDPGLGLRLIYFSYDVKMKEKGDIPEGYSVSREKKERFSLILESASTNQTSMYLCASSISGRALYEQYFGPGTRLTVT.

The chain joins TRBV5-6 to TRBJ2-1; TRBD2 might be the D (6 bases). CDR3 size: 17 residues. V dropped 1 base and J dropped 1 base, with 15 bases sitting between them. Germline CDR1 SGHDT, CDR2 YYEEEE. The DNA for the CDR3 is TGTGCCAGCAGCTTGTGGGTCGGGACTGAATCCTACAATGAGCAGTTCTTC. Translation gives CASSLWVGTESYNEQFF.

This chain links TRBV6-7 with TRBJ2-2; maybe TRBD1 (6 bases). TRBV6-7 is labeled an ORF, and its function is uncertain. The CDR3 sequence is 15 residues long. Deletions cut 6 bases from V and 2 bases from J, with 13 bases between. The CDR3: CASRRTGTNTGELFF. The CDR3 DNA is TGTGCCAGCAGACGAACCGGGACAAACACCGGGGAGCTGTTTTTT.

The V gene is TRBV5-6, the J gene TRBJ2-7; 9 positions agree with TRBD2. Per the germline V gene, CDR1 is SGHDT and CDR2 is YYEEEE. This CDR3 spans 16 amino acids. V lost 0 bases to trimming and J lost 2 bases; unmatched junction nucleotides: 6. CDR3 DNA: TGTGCCAGCAGCTTGGTACAGGCTAGCGGGACCTACGAGCAGTACTTC. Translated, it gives CASSLVQASGTYEQYF.

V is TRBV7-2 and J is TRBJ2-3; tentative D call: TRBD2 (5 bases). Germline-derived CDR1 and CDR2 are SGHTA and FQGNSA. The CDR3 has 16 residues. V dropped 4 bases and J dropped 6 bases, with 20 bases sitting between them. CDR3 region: CASSSRLLRSGDTQYF. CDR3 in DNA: TGTGCCAGCAGCTCGAGACTTCTCCGGAGCGGCGATACGCAGTATTTT. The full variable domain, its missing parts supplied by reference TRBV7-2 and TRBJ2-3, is GAGVSQSPSNKVTEKGKDVELRCDPISGHTALYWYRQSLGQGLEFLIYFQGNSAPDKSGLPSDRFSAERTGGSVSTLTIQRTQQEDSAVYLCASSSRLLRSGDTQYFGPGTRLTVL.

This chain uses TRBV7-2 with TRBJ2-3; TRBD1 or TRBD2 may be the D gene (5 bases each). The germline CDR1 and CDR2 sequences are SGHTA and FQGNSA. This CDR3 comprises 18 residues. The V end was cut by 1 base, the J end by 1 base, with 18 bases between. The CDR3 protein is CASSLVGRGPPGTDTQYF. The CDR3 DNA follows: TGTGCCAGCAGCTTAGTGGGTCGGGGCCCACCAGGCACAGATACGCAGTATTTT.

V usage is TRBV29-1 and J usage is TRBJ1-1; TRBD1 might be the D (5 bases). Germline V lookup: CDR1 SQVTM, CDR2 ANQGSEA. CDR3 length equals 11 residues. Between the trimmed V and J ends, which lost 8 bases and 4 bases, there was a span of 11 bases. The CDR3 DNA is TGCAGCTGTTGGGGGAGCACTGAAGCTTTCTTT. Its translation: CSCWGSTEAFF.

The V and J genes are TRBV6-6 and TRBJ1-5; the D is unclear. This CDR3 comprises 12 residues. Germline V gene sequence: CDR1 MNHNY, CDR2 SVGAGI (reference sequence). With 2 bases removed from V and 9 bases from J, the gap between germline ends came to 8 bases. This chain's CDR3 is CASSYGLGPQHF. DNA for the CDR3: TGTGCCAGCAGTTACGGCCTTGGGCCCCAGCATTTT.

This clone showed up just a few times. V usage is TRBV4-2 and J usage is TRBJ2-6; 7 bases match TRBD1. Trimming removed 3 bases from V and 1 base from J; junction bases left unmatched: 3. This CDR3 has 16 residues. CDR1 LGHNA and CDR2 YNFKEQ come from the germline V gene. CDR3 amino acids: CASSHQQGSGANVLTF. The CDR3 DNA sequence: TGTGCCAGCAGCCATCAACAGGGGTCTGGGGCCAACGTCCTGACTTTC.

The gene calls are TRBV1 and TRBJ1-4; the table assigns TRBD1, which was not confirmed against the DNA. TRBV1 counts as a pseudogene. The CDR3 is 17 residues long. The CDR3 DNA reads TGCACCAGCAGCCCCCCAAGTCCACATGCAACTAATGAAAAACTGTTTTTT. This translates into CTSSPPSPHATNEKLFF.

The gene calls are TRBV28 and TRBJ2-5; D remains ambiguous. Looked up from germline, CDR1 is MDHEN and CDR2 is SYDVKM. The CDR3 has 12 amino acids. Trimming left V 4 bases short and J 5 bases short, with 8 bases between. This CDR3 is CASSSASETQYF. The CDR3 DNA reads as TGTGCCAGCAGTTCCGCATCGGAGACCCAGTACTTC.

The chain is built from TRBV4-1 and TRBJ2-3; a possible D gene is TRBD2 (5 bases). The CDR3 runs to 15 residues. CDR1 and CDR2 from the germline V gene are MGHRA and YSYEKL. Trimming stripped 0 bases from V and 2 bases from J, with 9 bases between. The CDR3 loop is CASSQDGGFTDTQYF. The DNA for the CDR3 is TGCGCCAGCAGCCAAGATGGAGGCTTCACAGATACGCAGTATTTT.

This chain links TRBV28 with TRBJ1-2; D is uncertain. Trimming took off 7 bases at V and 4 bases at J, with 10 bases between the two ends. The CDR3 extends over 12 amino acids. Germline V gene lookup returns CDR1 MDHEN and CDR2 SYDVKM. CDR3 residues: CASTDPPYGYTF. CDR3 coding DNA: TGTGCCAGCACCGACCCCCCCTATGGCTACACCTTC.

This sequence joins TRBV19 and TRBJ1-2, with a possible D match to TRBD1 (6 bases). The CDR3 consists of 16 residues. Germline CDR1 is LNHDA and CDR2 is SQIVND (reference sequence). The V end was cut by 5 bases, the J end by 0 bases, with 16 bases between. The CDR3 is CASSPRQEKTNYGYTF. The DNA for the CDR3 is TGTGCCAGTAGTCCGCGACAGGAAAAAACTAACTATGGCTACACCTTC.

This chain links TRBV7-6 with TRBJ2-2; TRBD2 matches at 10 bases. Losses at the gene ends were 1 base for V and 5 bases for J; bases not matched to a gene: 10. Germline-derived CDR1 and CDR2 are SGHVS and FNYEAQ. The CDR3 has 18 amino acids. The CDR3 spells CASSLGASGSTWTGELFF. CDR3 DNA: TGTGCCAGCAGCTTAGGGGCTAGCGGGAGTACCTGGACCGGGGAGCTGTTTTTT.

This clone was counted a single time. CDR3 nucleotides: TGTGCCAGCATCCGCGCCCCACTAGCGGGAGAGGGTGAGCAGTTCTTC. Encoded protein: CASIRAPLAGEGEQFF. This chain joins TRBV7-2 and TRBJ2-1; 11 bases line up with TRBD2. The CDR3 runs 16 residues. Trimming took 7 bases from V and 9 from J; bases not matched to a gene: 14. Germline values: CDR1 SGHTA, CDR2 FQGNSA.

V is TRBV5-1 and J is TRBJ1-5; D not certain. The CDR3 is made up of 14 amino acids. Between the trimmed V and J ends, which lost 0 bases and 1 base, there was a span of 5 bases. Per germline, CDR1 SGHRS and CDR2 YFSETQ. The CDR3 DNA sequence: TGCGCCAGCAGCTTGGGGATAAGCAATCAGCCCCAGCATTTT. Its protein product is CASSLGISNQPQHF.

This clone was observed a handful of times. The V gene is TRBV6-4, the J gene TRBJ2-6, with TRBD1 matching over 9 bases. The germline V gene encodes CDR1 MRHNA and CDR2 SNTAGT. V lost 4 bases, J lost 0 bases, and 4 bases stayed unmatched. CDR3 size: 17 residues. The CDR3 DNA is TGTGCCAGCAGTGGGACAGGGGATAACTCTGGGGCCAACGTCCTGACTTTC. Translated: CASSGTGDNSGANVLTF.

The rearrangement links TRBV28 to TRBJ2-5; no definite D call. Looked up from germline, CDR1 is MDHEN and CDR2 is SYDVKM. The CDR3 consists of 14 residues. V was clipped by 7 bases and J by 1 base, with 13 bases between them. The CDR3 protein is CASTTYMIQETQYF. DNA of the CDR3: TGTGCCAGCACCACATATATGATCCAAGAGACCCAGTACTTC. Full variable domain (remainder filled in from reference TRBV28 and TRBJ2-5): DVKVTQSSRYLVKRTGEKVFLECVQDMDHENMFWYRQDPGLGLRLIYFSYDVKMKEKGDIPEGYSVSREKKERFSLILESASTNQTSMYLCASTTYMIQETQYFGPGTRLLVL.

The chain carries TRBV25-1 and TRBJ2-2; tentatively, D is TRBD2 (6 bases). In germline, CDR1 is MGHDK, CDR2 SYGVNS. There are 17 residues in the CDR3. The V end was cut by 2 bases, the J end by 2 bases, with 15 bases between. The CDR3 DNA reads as TGTGCCAGCAGTGAACCCCCGCGGGGCCCCAACACCGGGGAGCTGTTTTTT. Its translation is CASSEPPRGPNTGELFF.

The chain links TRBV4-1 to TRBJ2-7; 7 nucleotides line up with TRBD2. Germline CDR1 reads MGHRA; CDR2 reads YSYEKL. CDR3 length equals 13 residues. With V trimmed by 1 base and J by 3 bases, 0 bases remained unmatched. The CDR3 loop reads CASSQGDYYEQYF. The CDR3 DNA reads TGCGCCAGCAGCCAAGGGGACTACTACGAGCAGTACTTC.

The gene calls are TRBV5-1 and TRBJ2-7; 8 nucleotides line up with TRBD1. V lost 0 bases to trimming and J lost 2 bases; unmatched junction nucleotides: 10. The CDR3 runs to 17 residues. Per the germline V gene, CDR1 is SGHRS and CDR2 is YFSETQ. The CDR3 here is CASSLGAGGANPYEQYF. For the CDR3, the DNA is TGCGCCAGCAGCTTGGGGGCAGGGGGCGCTAATCCCTACGAGCAGTACTTC.

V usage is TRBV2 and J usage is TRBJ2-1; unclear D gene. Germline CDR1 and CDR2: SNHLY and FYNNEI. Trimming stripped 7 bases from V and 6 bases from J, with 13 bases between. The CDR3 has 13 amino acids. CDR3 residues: CASKTAVVNEQFF. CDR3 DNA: TGTGCCAGCAAAACCGCCGTGGTCAATGAGCAGTTCTTC.

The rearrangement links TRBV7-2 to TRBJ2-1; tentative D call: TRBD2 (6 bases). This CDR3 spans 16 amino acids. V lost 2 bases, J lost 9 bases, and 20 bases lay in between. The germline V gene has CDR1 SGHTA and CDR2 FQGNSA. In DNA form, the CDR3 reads TGTGCCAGCAGCTTACGCGGGACTCAACAGATGGGTGAGCAGTTCTTC. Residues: CASSLRGTQQMGEQFF.

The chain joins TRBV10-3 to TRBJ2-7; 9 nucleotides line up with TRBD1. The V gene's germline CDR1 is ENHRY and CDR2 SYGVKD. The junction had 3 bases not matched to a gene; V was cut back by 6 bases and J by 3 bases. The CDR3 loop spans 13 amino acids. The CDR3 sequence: CAIRQGANYEQYF. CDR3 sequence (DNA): TGTGCCATCAGACAGGGGGCGAACTACGAGCAGTACTTC.